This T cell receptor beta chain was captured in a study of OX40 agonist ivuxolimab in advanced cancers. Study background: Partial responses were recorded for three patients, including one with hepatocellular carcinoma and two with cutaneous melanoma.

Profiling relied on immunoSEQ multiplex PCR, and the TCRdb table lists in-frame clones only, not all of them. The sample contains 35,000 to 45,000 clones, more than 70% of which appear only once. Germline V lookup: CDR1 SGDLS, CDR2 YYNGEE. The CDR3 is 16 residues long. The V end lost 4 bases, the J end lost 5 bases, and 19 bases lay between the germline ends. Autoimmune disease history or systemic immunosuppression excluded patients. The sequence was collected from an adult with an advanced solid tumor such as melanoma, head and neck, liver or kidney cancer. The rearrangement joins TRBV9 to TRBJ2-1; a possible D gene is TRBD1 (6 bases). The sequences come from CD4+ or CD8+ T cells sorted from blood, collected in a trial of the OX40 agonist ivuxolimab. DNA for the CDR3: TGTGCCAGCAGCCCGCCGACAGGAGTACGACACAATGAGCAGTTCTTC. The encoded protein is CASSPPTGVRHNEQFF.